This T cell receptor (beta chain) is from a study of cytomegalovirus exposure and HLA in healthy donors. General study findings and limits: The classifier reportedly diagnosed cytomegalovirus status with high specificity and sensitivity. The study found most TCR sequences rare, yet found some public TCRs in many donors. Associated with cytomegalovirus, according to the listing, were some 180 TCR beta chains.

The table came from immunoSEQ multiplex PCR; TCRdb's copy has only in-frame clones and leaves some out. The sample lists 80,000 to 100,000 clones, approximately 91% seen once, with roughly 1.9% in the top ten. Comments on this clone: The antigen is unknown.

The TCR originated in a man aged 30 to 45 in good health and CMV-seronegative. The source material was PBMCs.

The CDR3, as DNA: TGTGCCAGCAGCCCGAGGACAGGGTATGAAGCTTTCTTT. Translation gives CASSPRTGYEAFF. This sequence joins TRBV7-9 and TRBJ1-1; 8 nucleotides agree with TRBD1. The ends lost 5 bases at V and 7 bases at J; junction bases unmatched: 6. The CDR3 runs 13 residues. CDR1 SEHNR and CDR2 FQNEAQ come from the germline V gene (reference sequence).